This TCR beta chain was identified during a study of beta chain features in type 1 diabetes. Study-wide findings and caveats: Among all four CD4+ subsets, Type 1 diabetes patients had TCRB CDR3s that were moderately but significantly shorter. Sampled from patients, naive, central memory and Treg TCRB repertoires appeared more similar than those sampled from healthy donors. Patients with type 1 diabetes showed fewer VDJ junction insertions and more deletions.

V was cut by 11 bases and J by 0 bases, with 11 bases left in between. The CDR3 has 13 residues. Germline CDR1 MNHNY, CDR2 SVGAGI (reference sequence). Expressed TCRB transcripts were sequenced, since all the RNA that had been isolated was reverse transcribed. Assay: immunoSEQ multiplex PCR; the TCRdb copy retains only in-frame clones and omits some. The sample lists about 13,000 clones, about 49% occurring once. This clone came up a few times. Its matching antigen is unknown. All sorted populations exceeded 95% purity. Sequences were obtained from stem cell memory CD4+ T cells from blood. The chain employs TRBV6-6 and TRBJ1-3, with a weak D call TRBD1 (6 bases). This TCR derives from a man aged 18 to 30 in good health. CDR3 in amino acids: CAGSGVSGNTIYF. The CDR3 DNA is TGTGCCGGTTCAGGGGTCTCTGGAAACACCATATATTTT.